This TCR beta chain was documented in a study of blood T cell repertoires in COVID-19. On the study more broadly: Donors in the United States, Italy and Spain gave samples during acute or convalescent COVID-19. Nucleic acid was either cDNA or gDNA, and it came from T cells, B-cell-depleted T cells, or PBMCs.

Clones were read by immunoSEQ multiplex PCR, and TCRdb kept only the in-frame ones, dropping some. The table lists 250,000 to 300,000 clones, roughly 88% of them singletons, with roughly 9.6% in the top ten. The ends were cut back, 0 bases at V and 5 bases at J, with 14 bases in the middle. Germline CDR1 is LGHNA and CDR2 is YNFKEQ. The CDR3 has 17 residues. The sample comprised peripheral blood. This receptor was obtained from a woman in her seventies with acute or convalescent COVID-19. The V and J genes are TRBV4-2 and TRBJ1-6; D is perhaps TRBD1 (5 bases). In DNA, the CDR3 is TGTGCCAGCAGCCAAGAAGTGTGGGGCCTGAATAATTCACCCCTCCACTTT. Its translation: CASSQEVWGLNNSPLHF.